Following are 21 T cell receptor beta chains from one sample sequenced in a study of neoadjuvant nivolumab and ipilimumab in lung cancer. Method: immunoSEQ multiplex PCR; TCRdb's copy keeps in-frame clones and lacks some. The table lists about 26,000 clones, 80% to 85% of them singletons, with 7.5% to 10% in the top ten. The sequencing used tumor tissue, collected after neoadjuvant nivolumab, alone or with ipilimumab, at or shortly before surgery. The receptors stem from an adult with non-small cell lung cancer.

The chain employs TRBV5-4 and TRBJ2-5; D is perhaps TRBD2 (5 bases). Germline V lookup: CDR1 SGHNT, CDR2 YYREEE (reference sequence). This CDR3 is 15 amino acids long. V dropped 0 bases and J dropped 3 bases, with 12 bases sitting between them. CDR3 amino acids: CASSLVGVIKETQYF. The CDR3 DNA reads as TGTGCCAGCAGCTTGGTCGGGGTAATTAAAGAGACCCAGTACTTC.

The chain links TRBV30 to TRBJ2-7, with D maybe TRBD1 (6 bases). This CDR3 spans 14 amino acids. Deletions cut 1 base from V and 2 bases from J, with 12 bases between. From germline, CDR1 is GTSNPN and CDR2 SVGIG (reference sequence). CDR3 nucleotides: TGTGCCTGGAGTGCGGGCAGGGGCACCTACGAGCAGTACTTC. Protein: CAWSAGRGTYEQYF.

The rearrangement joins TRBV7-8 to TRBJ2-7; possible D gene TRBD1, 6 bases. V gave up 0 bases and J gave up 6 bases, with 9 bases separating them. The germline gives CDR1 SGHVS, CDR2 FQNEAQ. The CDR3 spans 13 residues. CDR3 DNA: TGTGCCAGCAGCTTAGCCACAGGGATCGAGCAGTACTTC. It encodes CASSLATGIEQYF.

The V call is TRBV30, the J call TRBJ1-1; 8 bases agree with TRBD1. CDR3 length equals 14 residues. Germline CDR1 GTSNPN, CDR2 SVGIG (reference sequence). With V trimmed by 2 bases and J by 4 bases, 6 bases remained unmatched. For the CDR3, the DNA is TGTGCCTGGAGTACAGGACAGGGATTCACTGAAGCTTTCTTT. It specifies CAWSTGQGFTEAFF.

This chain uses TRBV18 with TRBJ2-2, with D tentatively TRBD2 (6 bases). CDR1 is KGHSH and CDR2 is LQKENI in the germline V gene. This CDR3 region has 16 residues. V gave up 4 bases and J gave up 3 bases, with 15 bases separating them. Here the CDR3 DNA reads TGTGCCAGCTCACACCGGGACTTAGTGTACACCGGGGAGCTGTTTTTT. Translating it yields CASSHRDLVYTGELFF. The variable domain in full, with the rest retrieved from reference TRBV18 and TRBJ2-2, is NAGVMQNPRHLVRRRGQEARLRCSPMKGHSHVYWYRQLPEEGLKFMVYLQKENIIDESGMPKERFSAEFPKEGPSILRIQQVVRGDSAAYFCASSHRDLVYTGELFFGEGSRLTVL.

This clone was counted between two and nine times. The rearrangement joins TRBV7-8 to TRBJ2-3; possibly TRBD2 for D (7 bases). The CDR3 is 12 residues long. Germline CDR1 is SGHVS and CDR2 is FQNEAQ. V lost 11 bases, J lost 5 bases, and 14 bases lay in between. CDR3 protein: CAWRGPGDTQYF. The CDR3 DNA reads TGTGCCTGGCGGGGGCCTGGAGATACGCAGTATTTT. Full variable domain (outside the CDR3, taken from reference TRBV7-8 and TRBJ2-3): GAGVSQSPRYKVAKRGQDVALRCDPISGHVSLFWYQQALGQGPEFLTYFQNEAQLDKSGLPSDRFFAERPEGSVSTLKIQRTQQEDSAVYLCAWRGPGDTQYFGPGTRLTVL.

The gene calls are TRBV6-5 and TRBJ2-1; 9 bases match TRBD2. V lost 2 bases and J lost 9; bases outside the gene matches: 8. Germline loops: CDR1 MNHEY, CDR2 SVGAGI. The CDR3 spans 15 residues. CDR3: CASSYAGGFRGEQFF. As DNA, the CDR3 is TGTGCCAGCAGTTACGCGGGAGGGTTCCGTGGTGAGCAGTTCTTC.

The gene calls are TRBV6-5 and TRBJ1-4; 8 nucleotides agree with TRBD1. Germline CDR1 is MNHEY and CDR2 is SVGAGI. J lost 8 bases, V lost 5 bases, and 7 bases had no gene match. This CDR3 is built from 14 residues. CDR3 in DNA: TGTGCCAGCAGTACCGGACAGGGTGCGGAAAAACTGTTTTTT. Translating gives CASSTGQGAEKLFF.

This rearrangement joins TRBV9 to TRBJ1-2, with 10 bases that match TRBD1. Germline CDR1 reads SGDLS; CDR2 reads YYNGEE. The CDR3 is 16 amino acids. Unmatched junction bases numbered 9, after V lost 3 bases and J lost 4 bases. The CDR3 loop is CASSGEGQGVLYGYTF. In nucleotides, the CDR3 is TGTGCCAGCAGCGGCGAAGGACAGGGGGTCCTCTATGGCTACACCTTC.

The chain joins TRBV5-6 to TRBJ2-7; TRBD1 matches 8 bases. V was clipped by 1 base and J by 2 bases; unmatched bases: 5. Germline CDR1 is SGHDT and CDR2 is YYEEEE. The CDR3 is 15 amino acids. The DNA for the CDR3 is TGTGCCAGCAGCTTGCGGAGGACAGGGACCTACGAGCAGTACTTC. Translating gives CASSLRRTGTYEQYF.

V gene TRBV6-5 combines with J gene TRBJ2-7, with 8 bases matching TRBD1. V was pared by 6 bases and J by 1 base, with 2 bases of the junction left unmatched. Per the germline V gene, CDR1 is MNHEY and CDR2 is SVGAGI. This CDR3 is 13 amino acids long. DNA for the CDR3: TGTGCCAGCAGAAGGACAGGGTCCTACGAGCAGTACTTC. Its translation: CASRRTGSYEQYF.

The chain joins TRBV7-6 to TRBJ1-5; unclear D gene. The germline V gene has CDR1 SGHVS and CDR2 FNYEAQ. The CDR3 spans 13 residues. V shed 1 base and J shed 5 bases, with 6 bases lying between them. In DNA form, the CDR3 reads TGTGCCAGCAGCTTAGGGTTAGATCAGCCCCAGCATTTT. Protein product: CASSLGLDQPQHF. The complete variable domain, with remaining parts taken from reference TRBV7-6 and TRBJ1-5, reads GAGVSQSPRYKVTKRGQDVALRCDPISGHVSLYWYRQALGQGPEFLTYFNYEAQQDKSGLPNDRFSAERPEGSISTLTIQRTEQRDSAMYRCASSLGLDQPQHFGDGTRLSIL.

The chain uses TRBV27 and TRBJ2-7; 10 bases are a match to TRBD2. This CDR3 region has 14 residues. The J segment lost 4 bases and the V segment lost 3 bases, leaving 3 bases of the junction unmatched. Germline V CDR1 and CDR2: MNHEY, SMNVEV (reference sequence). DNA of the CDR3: TGTGCCAGCAGTTTCTCTAGCGGGAGTTACGAGCAGTACTTC. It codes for CASSFSSGSYEQYF.

The CDR3 here is CASSRSSSRPNEQFF. CDR3 sequence (DNA): TGCGCCAGCAGCAGGTCCTCTAGCCGTCCGAATGAGCAGTTCTTC. J is TRBJ2-1 and V is TRBV5-1; perhaps TRBD2 as D (5 bases). V lost 4 bases and J lost 7, with 18 bases in between. There are 15 residues in the CDR3. CDR1 and CDR2 (germline): SGHRS, YFSETQ.

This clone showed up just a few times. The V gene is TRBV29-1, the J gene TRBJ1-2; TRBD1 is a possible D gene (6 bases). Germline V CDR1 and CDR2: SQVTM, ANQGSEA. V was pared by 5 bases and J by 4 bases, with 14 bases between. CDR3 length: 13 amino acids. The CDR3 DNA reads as TGCAGCGTTACCCGGGACACAGGCTATGGCTACACCTTC. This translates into CSVTRDTGYGYTF.

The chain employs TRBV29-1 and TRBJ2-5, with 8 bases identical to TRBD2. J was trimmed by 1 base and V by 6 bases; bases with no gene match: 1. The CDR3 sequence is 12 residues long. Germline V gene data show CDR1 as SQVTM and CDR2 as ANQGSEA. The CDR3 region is CSVGLVQETQYF. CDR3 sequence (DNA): TGCAGCGTGGGACTAGTCCAAGAGACCCAGTACTTC.

CDR3 loop: CSVKTSGDYEQYF. DNA of the CDR3: TGCAGCGTTAAAACTAGCGGGGATTACGAGCAGTACTTC. V is TRBV29-1 and J is TRBJ2-7; TRBD2 aligns across 10 bases. CDR3 length equals 13 residues. J was trimmed by 4 bases and V by 5 bases; bases with no gene match: 5. Germline V gene sequence: CDR1 SQVTM, CDR2 ANQGSEA.

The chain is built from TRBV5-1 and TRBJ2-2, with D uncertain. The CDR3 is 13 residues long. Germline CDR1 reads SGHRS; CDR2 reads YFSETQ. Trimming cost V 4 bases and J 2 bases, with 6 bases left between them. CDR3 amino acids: CASSVSNTGELFF. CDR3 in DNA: TGCGCCAGCAGCGTCTCTAACACCGGGGAGCTGTTTTTT.

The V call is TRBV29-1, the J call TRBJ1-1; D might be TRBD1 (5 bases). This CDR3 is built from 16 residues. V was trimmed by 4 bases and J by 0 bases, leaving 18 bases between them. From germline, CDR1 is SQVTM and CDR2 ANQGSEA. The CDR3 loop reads CSVVPKQGTMNTEAFF. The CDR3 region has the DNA TGCAGCGTTGTCCCCAAGCAGGGAACTATGAACACTGAAGCTTTCTTT.

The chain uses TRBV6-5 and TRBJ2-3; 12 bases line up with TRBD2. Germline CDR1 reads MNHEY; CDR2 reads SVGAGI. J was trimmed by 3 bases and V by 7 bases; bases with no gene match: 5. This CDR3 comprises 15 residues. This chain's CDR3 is CASMTSGRGTDTQYF. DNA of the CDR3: TGTGCCAGCATGACTAGCGGGAGAGGTACAGATACGCAGTATTTT.

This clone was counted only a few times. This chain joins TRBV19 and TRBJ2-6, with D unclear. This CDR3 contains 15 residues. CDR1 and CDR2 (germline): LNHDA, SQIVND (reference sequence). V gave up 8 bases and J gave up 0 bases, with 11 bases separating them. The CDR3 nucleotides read TGTGCCAGTGAGACATACAGCTCTGGGGCCAACGTCCTGACTTTC. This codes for CASETYSSGANVLTF.